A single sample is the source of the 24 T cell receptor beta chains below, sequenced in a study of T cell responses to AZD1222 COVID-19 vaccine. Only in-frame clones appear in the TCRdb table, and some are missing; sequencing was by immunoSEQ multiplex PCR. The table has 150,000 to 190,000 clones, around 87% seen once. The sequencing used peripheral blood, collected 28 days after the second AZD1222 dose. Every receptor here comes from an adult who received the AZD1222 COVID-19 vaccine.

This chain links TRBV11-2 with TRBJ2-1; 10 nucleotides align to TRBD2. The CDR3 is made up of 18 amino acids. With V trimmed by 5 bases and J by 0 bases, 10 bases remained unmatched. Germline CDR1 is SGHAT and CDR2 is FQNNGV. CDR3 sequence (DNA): TGTGCCAGCAGCGCTAGAGCGGGAGGGCTTAGCTCCTACAATGAGCAGTTCTTC. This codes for CASSARAGGLSSYNEQFF.

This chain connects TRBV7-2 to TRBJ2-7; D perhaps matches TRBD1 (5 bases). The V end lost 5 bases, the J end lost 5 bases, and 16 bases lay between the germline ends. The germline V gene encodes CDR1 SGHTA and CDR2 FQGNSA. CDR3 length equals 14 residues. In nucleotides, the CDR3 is TGTGCCAGCAGCACCCAGGGAAGGAGCAACGAGCAGTACTTC. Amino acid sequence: CASSTQGRSNEQYF.

CDR3 loop: CATSGGRAYQETQYF. For the CDR3, the DNA is TGTGCCACCAGTGGAGGCAGGGCCTACCAAGAGACCCAGTACTTC. V gene TRBV24-1 combines with J gene TRBJ2-5; TRBD1 might be the D (5 bases). This CDR3 comprises 15 residues. Trimming took off 5 bases at V and 0 bases at J, with 12 bases between the two ends. Germline V gene data show CDR1 as KGHDR and CDR2 as SFDVKD.

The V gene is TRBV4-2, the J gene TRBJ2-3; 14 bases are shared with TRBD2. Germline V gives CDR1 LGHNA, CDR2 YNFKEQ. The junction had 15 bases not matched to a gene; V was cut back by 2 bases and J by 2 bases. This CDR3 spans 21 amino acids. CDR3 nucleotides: TGTGCCAGCAGCCAATCCCGGACTAGCGGGAGGTCACACTTGATCACAGATACGCAGTATTTT. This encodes CASSQSRTSGRSHLITDTQYF.

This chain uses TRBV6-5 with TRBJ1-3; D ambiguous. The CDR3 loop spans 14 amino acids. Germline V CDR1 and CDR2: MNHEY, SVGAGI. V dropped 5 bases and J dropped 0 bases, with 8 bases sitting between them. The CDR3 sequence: CASSRKSSGNTIYF. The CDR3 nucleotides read TGTGCCAGCAGTCGGAAGAGCTCTGGAAACACCATATATTTT.

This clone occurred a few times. This CDR3 is CASSDAASRTQYF. In nucleotides, the CDR3 is TGTGCCAGCAGTGACGCGGCCAGCCGGACCCAGTACTTC. This chain joins TRBV28 and TRBJ2-5; D unclear. The CDR3 is 13 residues long. Looked up from germline, CDR1 is MDHEN and CDR2 is SYDVKM. The V end was cut by 5 bases, the J end by 7 bases, with 14 bases between.

The DNA of the CDR3 is TGTGCCACCAGCAGAGAAATACAGGAGCGACGGGGCAGAAAGATTCAGTACTTC. It encodes CATSREIQERRGRKIQYF. V gene TRBV15 combines with J gene TRBJ2-4; possibly TRBD1 or TRBD2 for D (5 bases each). Germline-derived CDR1 and CDR2 are LNHNV and YYDKDF (reference sequence). The CDR3 covers 18 residues. The V gene lost 0 bases and the J gene lost 10 bases, with 25 bases spanning the gap.

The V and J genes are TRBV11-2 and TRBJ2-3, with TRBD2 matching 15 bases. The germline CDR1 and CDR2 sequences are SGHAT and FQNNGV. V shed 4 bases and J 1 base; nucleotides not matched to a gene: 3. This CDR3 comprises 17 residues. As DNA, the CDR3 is TGTGCCAGCAGCTCCCGGACTAGCGGGAGGGGCACAGATACGCAGTATTTT. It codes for CASSSRTSGRGTDTQYF.

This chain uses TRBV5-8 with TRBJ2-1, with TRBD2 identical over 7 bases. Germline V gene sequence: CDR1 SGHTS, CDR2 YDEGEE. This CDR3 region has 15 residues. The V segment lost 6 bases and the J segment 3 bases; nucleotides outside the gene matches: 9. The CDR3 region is CASKLNWEGYNEQFF. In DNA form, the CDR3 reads TGTGCCAGCAAACTAAATTGGGAGGGCTACAATGAGCAGTTCTTC. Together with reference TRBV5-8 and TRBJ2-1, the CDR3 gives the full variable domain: EAGVTQSPTHLIKTRGQQATLRCSPISGHTSVYWYQQALGLGLQFLLWYDEGEERNRGNFPPRFSGRQFPNYSSELNVNALELEDSALYLCASKLNWEGYNEQFFGPGTRLTVL.

CDR3 nucleotides: TGTGCCAGCGGGGGGGACAGCCCTTATAGCAATCAGCCCCAGCATTTT. It codes for CASGGDSPYSNQPQHF. The rearrangement uses TRBV28 and TRBJ1-5; 7 nucleotides agree with TRBD1. Germline values: CDR1 MDHEN, CDR2 SYDVKM. V trimming: 8 bases; J trimming: 0 bases; junction bases outside the gene matches: 10. This CDR3 is 16 amino acids long.

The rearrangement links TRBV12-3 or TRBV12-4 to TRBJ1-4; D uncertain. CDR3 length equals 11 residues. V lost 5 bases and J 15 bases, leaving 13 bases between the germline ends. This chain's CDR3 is CASSRTARLFF. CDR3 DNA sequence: TGTGCCAGCAGTCGGACTGCTCGATTGTTTTTT.

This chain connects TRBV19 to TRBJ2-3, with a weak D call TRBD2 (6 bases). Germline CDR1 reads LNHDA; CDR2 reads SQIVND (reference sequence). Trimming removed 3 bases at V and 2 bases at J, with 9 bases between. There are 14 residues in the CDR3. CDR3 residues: CASSILLATDTQYF. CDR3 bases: TGTGCCAGTAGTATCCTACTAGCCACAGATACGCAGTATTTT.

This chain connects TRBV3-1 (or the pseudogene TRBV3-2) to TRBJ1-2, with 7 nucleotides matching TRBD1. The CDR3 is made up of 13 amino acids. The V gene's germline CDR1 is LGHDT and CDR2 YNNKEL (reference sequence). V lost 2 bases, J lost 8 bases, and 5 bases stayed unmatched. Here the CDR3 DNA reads TGTGCCAGCAGCCAACGACAGGGTTGGGGCTACACCTTC. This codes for CASSQRQGWGYTF.

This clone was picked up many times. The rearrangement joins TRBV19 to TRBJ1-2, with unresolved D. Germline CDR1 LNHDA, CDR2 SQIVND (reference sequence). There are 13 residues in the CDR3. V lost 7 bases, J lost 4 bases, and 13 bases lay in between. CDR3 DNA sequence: TGTGCCAGTACCCCTCTGTTGGCCTATGGCTACACCTTC. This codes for CASTPLLAYGYTF.

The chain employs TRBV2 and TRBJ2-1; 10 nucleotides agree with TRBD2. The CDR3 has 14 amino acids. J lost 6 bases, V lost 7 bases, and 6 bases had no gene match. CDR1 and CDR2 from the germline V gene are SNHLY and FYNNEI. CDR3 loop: CASIRLAGVNEQFF. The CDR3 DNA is TGTGCCAGCATAAGGCTAGCGGGAGTCAATGAGCAGTTCTTC.

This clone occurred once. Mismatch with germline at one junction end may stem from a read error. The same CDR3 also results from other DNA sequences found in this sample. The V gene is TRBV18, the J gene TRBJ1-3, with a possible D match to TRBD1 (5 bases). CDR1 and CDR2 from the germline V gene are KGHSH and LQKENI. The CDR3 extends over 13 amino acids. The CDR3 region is CASSRRDGNTIYF. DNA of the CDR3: TGCGCCAGCTCACGCAGGGATGGAAACACCATATATTTT. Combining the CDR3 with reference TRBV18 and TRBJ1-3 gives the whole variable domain NAGVMQNPRHLVRRRGQEARLRCSPMKGHSHVYWYRQLPEEGLKFMVYLQKENIIDESGMPKERFSAEFPKEGPSILRIQQVVRGDSAAYFCASSRRDGNTIYFGEGSWLTVV.

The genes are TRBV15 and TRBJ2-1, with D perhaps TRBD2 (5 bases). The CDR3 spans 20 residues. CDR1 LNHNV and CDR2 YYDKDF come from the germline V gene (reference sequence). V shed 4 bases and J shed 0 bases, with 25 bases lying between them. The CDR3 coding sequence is TGTGCCACCAGCACTAACATTAACAGTGCAGCGGTTAGCTCCTACAATGAGCAGTTCTTC. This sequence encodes CATSTNINSAAVSSYNEQFF.

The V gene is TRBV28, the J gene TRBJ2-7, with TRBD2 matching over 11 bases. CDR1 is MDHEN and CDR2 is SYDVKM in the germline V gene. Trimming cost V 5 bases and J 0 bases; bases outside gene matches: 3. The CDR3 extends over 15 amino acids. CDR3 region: CASSTSGGSSYEQYF. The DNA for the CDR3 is TGTGCCAGCAGTACTAGCGGGGGTAGCTCCTACGAGCAGTACTTC.

The CDR3 DNA follows: TGTGCCAGCACCCAGGGGGCGCGGGGCTACACCTTC. This sequence encodes CASTQGARGYTF. This rearrangement joins TRBV6-6 to TRBJ1-2; 8 nucleotides align to TRBD1. Looked up from germline, CDR1 is MNHNY and CDR2 is SVGAGI (reference sequence). The CDR3 sequence is 12 residues long. The V and J ends lost 7 bases and 8 bases, in that order; junction bases with no gene match: 6.

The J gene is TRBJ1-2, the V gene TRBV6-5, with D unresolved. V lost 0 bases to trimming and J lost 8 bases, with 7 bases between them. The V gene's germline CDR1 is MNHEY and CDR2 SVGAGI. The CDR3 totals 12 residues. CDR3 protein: CASSYSDGGYTF. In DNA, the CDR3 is TGTGCCAGCAGTTACTCGGACGGGGGCTACACCTTC.

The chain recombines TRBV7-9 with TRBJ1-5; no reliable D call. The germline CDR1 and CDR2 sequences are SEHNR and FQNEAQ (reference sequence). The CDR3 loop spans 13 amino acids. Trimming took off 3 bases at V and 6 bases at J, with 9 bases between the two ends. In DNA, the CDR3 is TGTGCCAGCAGCTTCGGTGAAAGTCAGCCCCAGCATTTT. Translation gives CASSFGESQPQHF.

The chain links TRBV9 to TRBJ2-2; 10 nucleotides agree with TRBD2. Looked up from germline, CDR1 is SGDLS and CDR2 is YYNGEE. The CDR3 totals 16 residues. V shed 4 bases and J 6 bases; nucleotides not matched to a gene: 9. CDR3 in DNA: TGTGCCAGCAGCCCCTTCGTAGCGGGAGGCGCCGGGGAGCTGTTTTTT. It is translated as CASSPFVAGGAGELFF.

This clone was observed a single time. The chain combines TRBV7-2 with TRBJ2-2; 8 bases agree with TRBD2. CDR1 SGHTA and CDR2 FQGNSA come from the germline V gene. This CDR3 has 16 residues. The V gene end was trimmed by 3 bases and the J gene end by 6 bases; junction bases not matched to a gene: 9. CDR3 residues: CASSFGGGPVSGELFF. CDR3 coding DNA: TGTGCCAGCAGCTTCGGGGGGGGGCCGGTATCCGGGGAGCTGTTTTTT.

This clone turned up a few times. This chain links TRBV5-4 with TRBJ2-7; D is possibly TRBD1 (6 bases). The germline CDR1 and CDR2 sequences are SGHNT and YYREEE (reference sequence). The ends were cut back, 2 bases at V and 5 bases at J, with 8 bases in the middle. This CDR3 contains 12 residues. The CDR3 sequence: CASSFTGNEQYF. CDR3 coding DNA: TGTGCCAGCAGCTTTACAGGGAACGAGCAGTACTTC.